This TCR beta chain was sequenced during a study of graft-versus-host responses after intestinal transplantation. The V gene's germline CDR1 is MNHNY and CDR2 SVGAGI (reference sequence). CDR3 length equals 15 residues. V lost 7 bases, J lost 4 bases, and 11 bases stayed unmatched. A note on this clone: Its antigen is undetermined.

This table comes from immunoSEQ multiplex PCR, and its TCRdb copy is limited to in-frame clones, with some not included. The profile covers about 94,000 clones, with roughly nine tenths appearing a single time and 0.5% taken by the ten largest. Sequencing used unstimulated CD8+ T cells sorted from spleen or lymph node cells, obtained before intestinal transplant. The sequence came from a human donor who received an intestinal transplant. This sequence joins TRBV6-6 and TRBJ2-3; the match to TRBD1 covers 7 bases. In DNA form, the CDR3 reads TGTGCCAGCATCACACAGGGGCTGGGGGCAGATACGCAGTATTTT. It is translated as CASITQGLGADTQYF.